This T cell receptor (beta chain) appears in the sequencing data of a study of blood T cell repertoires in COVID-19 (dated by TCRdb to the early 2020s). At the level of the whole study: Collaborator samples came from the United States, Italy and Spain and covered acute and convalescent phases of COVID-19. The material from the prospective study consisted of cDNA or gDNA derived from T cells, B-cell-depleted T cells, or PBMCs. The dataset comprised deeply sampled blood TCRbeta repertoires from subjects exposed to, actively infected with, or recovered from COVID-19. The repertoires were released in a freely available public database intended as a resource for research on the immune response to SARS-CoV-2. The samples were drawn from the first 160 participants of the ongoing ImmuneRACE study and from 950 to 1,500 subjects provided by 6 global collaborators. A de-identified subject ID, COVID-19 status, age in years and sex were almost always included in the sample metadata. Where available, HLA class I and class II types were obtained from metadata supplied by the sample provider rather than from assay-based typing. The research as a whole found: The quantity of clinical and demographic metadata differed by source and by participant and was supplied without curation.

Sequences GTSNPN (CDR1) and SVGIG (CDR2) are obtained from the germline V gene (reference sequence). The CDR3, from cysteine to phenylalanine, totals 13 residues. Just CDR3 DNA is preserved here, 39 bases in frame from base 1. From V the trimming removes 1 base and from J it removes 7 bases, while the gene matches leave 1 base of the junction unaccounted for. As for this clone: Its antigen is currently not known. Base qualities are not provided; no much larger clone lies one nucleotide away. Different DNA sequences within this sample yield the same CDR3.

Whole blood was collected in K2EDTA tubes by collaborating institutions according to the institutions' own protocols. For TCRbeta analysis, collaborators shipped samples in one of three forms: frozen whole blood, isolated PBMCs, or DNA extracted from either of those sample types. The immunoSEQ Assay, a bias-controlled multiplex PCR, was used to amplify TCRbeta CDR3 regions from genomic DNA. On the study's bioinformatics: The number of nucleated cells in each sample was estimated from the amplification of reference gene primers within the assay. Sequence reads were collapsed and filtered to measure the absolute abundance of every unique TCRbeta CDR3 rearrangement. For each sample, productive Simpson clonality was calculated by taking the square root of Simpson's diversity index across productive rearrangements. TCRdb re-hosts the immuneACCESS table, in-frame sequences only. Its copies lack some clones; in the studies checked, an unresolved V gene accounts for under half of them, and the cause for the rest is not known. V and J calls and clone size follow that table, whereas D and trimming were derived from the DNA. The sample table records 55,000 to 80,000 clones; around 86% of these occur just once. The ten largest clones add up to 12% of the sample.

The source of this sequence is a human donor in a cohort sampled during active COVID-19. The sample comprised peripheral blood. The chain was built from TRBV30 and TRBJ1-6; a stretch of 7 junction bases matches TRBD1. For the CDR3, the sequence is CAWSGTGNSPLHF. The DNA is as follows: TGTGCCTGGAGTGGGACAGGCAATTCACCCCTCCACTTT. The entire variable domain, with the stretches around the CDR3 drawn from the reference TRBV30 and TRBJ1-6 proteins, is SQTIHQWPATLVQPVGSPLSLECTVEGTSNPNLYWYRQAAGRGLQLLFYSVGIGQISSEVPQNLSASRPQDRQFILSSKKLLLSDSGFYLCAWSGTGNSPLHFGNGTRLTVT.